This TCR beta chain is from a study of blood T cell repertoires in COVID-19. The protocol was immunoSEQ multiplex PCR, while the TCRdb copy is restricted to in-frame clones and leaves out a portion. The sample contains approximately 97,000 clones, roughly 85% of which appear only once. V was cut by 6 bases and J by 10 bases, with 28 bases left in between. The CDR3 totals 17 residues. Germline V gives CDR1 PRHDT, CDR2 FYEKMQ (reference sequence). The source of this sequence is a man aged 45 to 65 with active COVID-19. The sample comprised peripheral blood. The V call is TRBV13, the J call TRBJ2-1, with D perhaps matching TRBD2 (7 bases). The CDR3 DNA sequence: TGTGCCAGCAGTATAGCATTATATCCGGGGGGCAGTAGGGAGCAGTTCTTC. This gives the protein CASSIALYPGGSREQFF.